These 5 T cell receptor beta chains were all obtained from the same sample, sequenced in a study of spatial heterogeneity in lung cancer. Specified time point: blood at routine non-recurrence follow-up after resection. From tumor, nontumor lung or frozen PBMC, whole RNA was taken unsorted for sequencing. TCRdb recomputed calls from the 5' RACE reads with MiXCR, one row per CDR3 protein. The sample has around 47,000 distinct CDR3 sequences, 7.4% seen once. The sequencing here drew on PBMCs, taken at follow-up. These receptors all come from a female donor with early-stage non-small cell lung cancer.

The gene calls are TRBV18 and TRBJ1-5; D possibly corresponds to TRBD1 (5 bases). CDR3 length: 12 amino acids. The V end was cut by 1 base, the J end by 7 bases, with 5 bases between. Germline CDR1 is KGHSH and CDR2 is LQKENI. CDR3 DNA sequence: TGTGCCAGCTCACCACGGGGGCAGCCCCAGCATTTT. It yields the protein CASSPRGQPQHF. The full variable domain, rest sourced from reference TRBV18 and TRBJ1-5, is NAGVMQNPRHLVRRRGQEARLRCSPMKGHSHVYWYRQLPEEGLKFMVYLQKENIIDESGMPKERFSAEFPKEGPSILRIQQVVRGDSAAYFCASSPRGQPQHFGDGTRLSIL.

This clonotype has ten or more counts. The chain is built from TRBV11-3 and TRBJ2-5; perhaps TRBD1 as D (6 bases). The CDR3 runs 13 residues. Germline-derived CDR1 and CDR2 are SGHNT and YENEEA. With 4 bases removed from V and 10 bases from J, the gap between germline ends came to 16 bases. The CDR3 is CASSSYRDSRQYF. The CDR3 DNA sequence: TGTGCCAGCAGCTCCTACAGGGATTCGCGCCAGTACTTC.

The table lists this clonotype with many counts. The chain has TRBV20-1 and TRBJ2-2; D gene unclear. The CDR3 runs 12 residues. Germline CDR1 and CDR2: DFQATT and SNEGSKA (reference sequence). Trimming took 5 bases from V and 5 from J, leaving 9 bases between them. Written as DNA, the CDR3 is TGCAGTGCTCGCGAGCCGACCGGGGAGCTGTTTTTT. This sequence encodes CSAREPTGELFF.

This clonotype has more than one count but fewer than ten. The chain employs TRBV28 and TRBJ2-7, with 11 bases that match TRBD1. From germline, CDR1 is MDHEN and CDR2 SYDVKM. This CDR3 is built from 14 residues. J lost 4 bases, V lost 7 bases, and 6 bases had no gene match. Written as DNA, the CDR3 is TGTGCCAGCAAACCGGGACAGGGGGGATACGAGCAGTACTTC. This encodes CASKPGQGGYEQYF.

There are many counts of this clonotype. The chain links TRBV6-5 to TRBJ2-2, with D possibly being TRBD2 (6 bases). V was cut by 6 bases and J by 7 bases, with 6 bases left in between. From germline, CDR1 is MNHEY and CDR2 SVGAGI. This CDR3 is built from 11 residues. This CDR3 reads CASRGGGELFF. CDR3 coding DNA: TGTGCCAGCAGGGGAGGCGGGGAGCTGTTTTTT.